The TCR beta chain described here comes from a study of OX40 agonist ivuxolimab in advanced cancers. As for the study in general: The patients' treatment was ivuxolimab, an agonistic anti-OX40 (CD134) antibody. At 0.01 to 10 mg/kg, ivuxolimab was administered intravenously to patients every 2 weeks.

In germline, CDR1 is MDHEN, CDR2 SYDVKM. The length of the CDR3 is 13 residues. The germline V and J ends were trimmed by 5 bases and 4 bases, with 9 bases remaining between them. Overall study findings and caveats: The study observed clonal expansion of CD4+ and CD8+ blood T cells by week 6 at 0.1 to 3.0 mg/kg.

With respect to this clone: Its antigen is unknown.

Peripheral blood came from all dose cohorts at three timepoints. Method: immunoSEQ multiplex PCR; TCRdb's copy keeps in-frame clones and lacks some. The sample has 77,000 or so clones, roughly 90% seen once. The sequences come from CD4+ or CD8+ T cells sorted from blood, collected in a trial of the OX40 agonist ivuxolimab. The V gene is TRBV28, the J gene TRBJ1-3; no definite D call. The TCR was taken from an adult with an advanced solid tumor such as melanoma, head and neck, liver or kidney cancer. DNA of the CDR3: TGTGCCAGCAGTGGTGGCGGGGGAAACACCATATATTTT. Translating it yields CASSGGGGNTIYF.